Only a few counts were recorded for the clone carrying this T cell receptor beta chain. Its matching antigen is unknown. This sample is drawn from a study of T cell repertoires in cytomegalovirus infection. Study at large: Newly reported HLA-C-restricted and thoroughly characterized HLA-B-restricted CMV epitopes were employed. Shared public TCR beta signatures pointed to both CMV infection and a matching HLA type.

From germline, CDR1 is SGHTA and CDR2 FQGNSA. The V and J ends lost 5 bases and 4 bases, in that order; junction bases with no gene match: 7. The CDR3 spans 15 residues. TCRdb re-called the reads through MiXCR, storing one row per CDR3 protein. The sample contains 450,000 to 650,000 distinct CDR3 sequences, under 45% of which appear only once. The study's findings and limits: CMV carriers having the relevant HLA were flagged by cumulative public TCR beta family frequency. Predominance within the ex vivo response was attributable to HLA-C-restricted CMV-specific TCR beta clonotypes.

This sequence originates from a human donor in good health (CMV status not recorded). Some clones in this sample may be carry-over from other donors' samples. Sequencing was performed on cultured PBMCs, taken from culture after CMV antigen stimulation. This sequence joins TRBV7-2 and TRBJ2-3, with TRBD1 matching over 9 bases. In nucleotides, the CDR3 is TGTGCCAGCAGCATACAGGGGGCGGACCCAGATACGCAGTATTTT. Translated, it gives CASSIQGADPDTQYF.